This TCR beta chain was sequenced in a study of blood T cell repertoires in COVID-19. The ends were cut back, 0 bases at V and 7 bases at J, with 16 bases in the middle. Germline V CDR1 and CDR2: SGHTS, YDEGEE. The CDR3 is 15 amino acids. Sequencing used immunoSEQ multiplex PCR; TCRdb keeps in-frame clones, though not all of them. The data show 150,000 to 200,000 clones, about 84% seen once. This sequence originates from a woman in her 30s with acute or convalescent COVID-19. The source material was peripheral blood. V gene TRBV5-8 combines with J gene TRBJ2-5; tentative D call: TRBD2 (5 bases). The CDR3 sequence: CASSLARAGEGTQYF. The DNA of the CDR3 is TGTGCCAGCAGCTTGGCCCGGGCCGGAGAGGGGACCCAGTACTTC. The complete variable domain, with remaining parts taken from reference TRBV5-8 and TRBJ2-5, reads EAGVTQSPTHLIKTRGQQATLRCSPISGHTSVYWYQQALGLGLQFLLWYDEGEERNRGNFPPRFSGRQFPNYSSELNVNALELEDSALYLCASSLARAGEGTQYFGPGTRLLVL.